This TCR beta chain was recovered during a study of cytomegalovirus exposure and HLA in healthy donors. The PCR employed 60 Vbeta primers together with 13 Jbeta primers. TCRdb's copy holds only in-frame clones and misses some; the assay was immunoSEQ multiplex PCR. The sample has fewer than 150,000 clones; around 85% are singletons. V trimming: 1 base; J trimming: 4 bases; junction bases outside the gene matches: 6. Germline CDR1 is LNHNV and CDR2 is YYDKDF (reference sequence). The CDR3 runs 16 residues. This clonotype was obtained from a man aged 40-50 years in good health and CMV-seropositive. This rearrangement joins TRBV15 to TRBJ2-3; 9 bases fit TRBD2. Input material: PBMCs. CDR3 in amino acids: CATSRGGSGSSDTQYF. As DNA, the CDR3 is TGTGCCACCAGCAGAGGTGGTAGCGGGAGCTCAGATACGCAGTATTTT.